This TCR beta chain was captured in a study of blood T cell repertoires in COVID-19. Study background: From T cells, B-cell-depleted T cells, or PBMCs came the material, which was cDNA or gDNA.

Authors' analysis steps: Reference gene primer amplification in the assay estimated nucleated cell counts. The assay was immunoSEQ multiplex PCR, and TCRdb's table has in-frame clones only and misses some. V and J calls plus clone size are reproduced from that table; the DNA served to infer D and trimming. The sample consists of more than 110,000 clones, roughly 80% of them appearing once. The CDR3 is 15 amino acids. Germline V CDR1 and CDR2: MNHNS, SASEGT. Germline trimming cut 1 base from V and 0 bases from J; bases unmatched to any gene: 1. The genes are TRBV6-1 and TRBJ2-7; 9 positions agree with TRBD1. The clonotype comes from a woman aged 50 to 65 with active or convalescent COVID-19. Sequencing was performed on peripheral blood. The CDR3 bases are TGTGCCAGCAGTGAAGGGACAGGGGTCTCCTACGAGCAGTACTTC. As protein: CASSEGTGVSYEQYF.